These T cell receptor beta chains were read from a single sample in a study of blood T cell repertoires in COVID-19. This table comes from immunoSEQ multiplex PCR, and its TCRdb copy is limited to in-frame clones, with some not included. The table records about 400,000 clones, 70% to 90% of them present only once. Specimen: peripheral blood. The source is a woman in her 30s with active or convalescent COVID-19. Each CDR3 is given with its conserved first and last residue.

j_call v_call cdr3_aa
TRBJ2-7 TRBV5-1 CASSGGELSYEQYF
TRBJ1-2 TRBV15 CATSRDTWGYTF
TRBJ2-1 TRBV18 CASSPLVSVLNEQFF
TRBJ2-7 TRBV5-6 CASSLPGSKEAYEQYF
TRBJ2-3 TRBV5-1 CASSRGESTDTQYF
TRBJ1-1 TRBV19 CASSPGQGVGTEAFF
TRBJ2-4 TRBV19 CASSTGLAGRGLRNIQYF
TRBJ1-1 TRBV5-1 CASSLQEGRSTEAFF
TRBJ1-4 TRBV6-5 CASSNRATNEKLFF
TRBJ1-2 TRBV19 CASSMTGADYGYTF
TRBJ2-7 TRBV20-1 CSVQRAGEQYF
TRBJ2-5 TRBV19 CASSMGLNQETQYF
TRBJ1-1 TRBV5-6 CASSLGQTNTEAFF
TRBJ2-7 TRBV4-1 CASSQESRGGYEQYF
TRBJ1-4 TRBV2 CASNRGGPTEKLFF
TRBJ2-7 TRBV2 CASTGTGGVEQYF
TRBJ1-2 TRBV2 CASSSSWGDYGYTF
TRBJ2-1 TRBV5-1 CASSPSGGAVSNEQFF
TRBJ1-1 TRBV19 CASSAIQGWVVTAFF
TRBJ1-6 TRBV7-9 CASSLALGGKSDSPLHF
TRBJ2-2 TRBV10-1 CASSESGQGYANTGELFF
TRBJ1-5 TRBV7-8 CASSREAGAQPQHF
TRBJ1-6 TRBV7-9 CASSLIQGARNSPLHF
TRBJ2-3 TRBV6-4 CASSQGGLTDTQYF
TRBJ1-1 TRBV6-5 CASSLAPGNTEAFF
TRBJ1-3 TRBV19 CATSPIRKLSGNTIYF
TRBJ1-1 TRBV19 CASLAGGSEAFF
TRBJ1-3 TRBV6-5 CASGHKASGNTIYF
TRBJ2-1 TRBV9 CASSPPLGEAPRDEQFF
TRBJ1-5 TRBV6-5 CASSYSVGAGQPQHF
TRBJ1-2 TRBV7-8 CASSLDSRHGQGDYGYTF
TRBJ2-2 TRBV4-1 CASSQPSSGTGELFF
TRBJ1-6 TRBV19 CASSVYGTGYNSPLHF
TRBJ1-4 TRBV5-4 CASSPVPTGPEKLFF
TRBJ2-1 TRBV3-1/TRBV3-2 CASSQVLGSGTGGYNEQFF
TRBJ2-7 TRBV4-1 CASSQPGQQKSYEQYF
TRBJ1-2 TRBV6-1 CASSEGQTRGYTF
TRBJ1-5 TRBV6-5 CASSYSAGNQPQHF
TRBJ2-7 TRBV4-1 CASSRQQGLYEQYF
TRBJ2-7 TRBV30 CAWSVSSGRSNF
TRBJ1-1 TRBV18 CASSPVTGGVPEAFF
TRBJ1-4 TRBV30 CAWSPLQGATNEKLFF
TRBJ1-5 TRBV6-5 CASSSFGNQPQHF
TRBJ2-5 TRBV5-5 CASSTGGLGVETQYF
TRBJ2-1 TRBV6-2/TRBV6-3 CASSYRAGVAGVFSDEQFF
TRBJ2-3 TRBV5-4 CASSARSTDTQYF
TRBJ1-4 TRBV27 CASSPGTNNEKLFF
TRBJ2-5 TRBV4-1 CASSLSLAGPSETQYF
TRBJ2-1 TRBV11-2 CASSLPGLADPSYNEQFF
TRBJ2-2 TRBV19 CASREPGVGAGTGELFF